The clone carrying this T cell receptor (beta chain) was counted at least ten times. The data belong to a study of spatial heterogeneity in lung cancer. Whole-study context: Consistently, beta-chain sequences turned up in larger numbers than alpha-chain sequences did.

TCRdb reprocessed the 5' RACE reads with MiXCR, giving one entry per CDR3 protein. The sample holds around 41,000 distinct CDR3 sequences; approximately 6.9% are singletons and the top ten take around 43%. The time point: sample taken at primary tumor resection. Tumor, nontumor lung or frozen PBMC supplied whole RNA that was sequenced unsorted. Germline V gives CDR1 MNHEY, CDR2 SMNVEV (reference sequence). This CDR3 region has 15 residues. V lost 3 bases, J lost 6 bases, and 14 bases lay in between. This clonotype was obtained from a female donor with early-stage non-small cell lung cancer. Sequenced here: PBMCs, sampled at surgery. V is TRBV27 and J is TRBJ1-4; D not resolved. The CDR3 protein is CASSFWGEGYEKLFF. For the CDR3, the DNA is TGTGCCAGCAGTTTCTGGGGTGAAGGGTATGAAAAACTGTTTTTT.